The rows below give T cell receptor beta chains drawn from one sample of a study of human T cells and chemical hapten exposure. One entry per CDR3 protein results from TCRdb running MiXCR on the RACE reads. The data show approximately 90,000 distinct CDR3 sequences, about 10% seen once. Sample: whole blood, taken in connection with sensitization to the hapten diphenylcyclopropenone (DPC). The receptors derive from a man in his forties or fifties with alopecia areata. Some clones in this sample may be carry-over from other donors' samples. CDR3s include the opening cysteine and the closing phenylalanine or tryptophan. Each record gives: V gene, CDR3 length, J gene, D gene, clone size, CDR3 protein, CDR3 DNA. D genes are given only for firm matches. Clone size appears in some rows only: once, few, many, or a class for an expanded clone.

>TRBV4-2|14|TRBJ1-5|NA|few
CASSQDQGIQPQHF
TGTGCCAGCAGCCAAGATCAGGGGATTCAGCCCCAGCATTTT
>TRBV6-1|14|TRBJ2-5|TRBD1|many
CASSPGGGQETQYF
TGTGCCAGCAGTCCAGGGGGCGGACAAGAGACCCAGTACTTC
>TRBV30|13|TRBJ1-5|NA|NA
CAWSVSGSQPQHF
TGTGCCTGGAGTGTATCGGGGAGTCAGCCCCAGCATTTT
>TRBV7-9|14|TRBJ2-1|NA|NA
CASSFLGPILEQFF
TGTGCCAGCAGCTTTTTGGGTCCGATACTAGAGCAGTTCTTC
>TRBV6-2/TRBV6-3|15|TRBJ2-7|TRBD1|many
CASSPGTGGSYEQYF
TGTGCCAGCAGTCCCGGGACAGGGGGCTCCTACGAGCAGTACTTC
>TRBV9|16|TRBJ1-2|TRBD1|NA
CASSVFDRVSIYGYTF
TGTGCCAGCAGCGTATTCGACAGGGTCTCGATCTATGGCTACACCTTC
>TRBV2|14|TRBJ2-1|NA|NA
CASDAGKAYNEQFF
TGTGCCAGCGATGCGGGCAAAGCCTACAATGAGCAGTTCTTC
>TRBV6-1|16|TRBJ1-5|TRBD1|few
CASSDQGAISNQPQHF
TGTGCCAGCAGTGATCAGGGGGCGATTAGCAATCAGCCCCAGCATTTT
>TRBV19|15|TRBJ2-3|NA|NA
CASYSRHTLPDTQYF
TGTGCCAGTTATTCACGGCACACTCTACCGGATACGCAGTATTTT
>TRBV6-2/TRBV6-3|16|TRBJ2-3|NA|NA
CASRPADRLGRDTQYF
TGTGCCAGCAGACCCGCGGACAGGCTAGGGAGGGATACGCAGTATTTT
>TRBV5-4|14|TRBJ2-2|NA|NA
CASSSRTSTGELFF
TGTGCCAGCAGCTCCCGGACAAGCACCGGGGAGCTGTTTTTT
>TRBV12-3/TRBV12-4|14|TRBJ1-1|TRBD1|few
CASSLVSGGTEAFF
TGTGCCAGCAGTTTAGTCTCAGGGGGCACTGAAGCTTTCTTT
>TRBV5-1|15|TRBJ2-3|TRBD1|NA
CASSGSTGISDTQYF
TGCGCCAGCAGCGGATCGACAGGGATTTCAGATACGCAGTATTTT
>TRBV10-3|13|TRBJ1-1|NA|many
CATRFDGNTEAFF
TGTGCCACCCGATTCGACGGGAACACTGAAGCTTTCTTT
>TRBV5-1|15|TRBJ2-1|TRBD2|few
CASSLQGLANNEQFF
TGCGCCAGCAGCTTGCAGGGACTAGCGAACAATGAGCAGTTCTTC
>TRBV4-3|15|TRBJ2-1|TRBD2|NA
CASSPWGQRENEQFF
TGCGCCAGCAGCCCCTGGGGCCAGCGGGAGAATGAGCAGTTCTTC
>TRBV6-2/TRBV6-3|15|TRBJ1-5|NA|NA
CASSYGRDYNQPQHF
TGTGCCAGCAGTTACGGCAGGGACTACAATCAGCCCCAGCATTTT
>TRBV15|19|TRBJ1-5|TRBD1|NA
CATSGERGQGTAISQPQHF
TGTGCCACCAGCGGAGAAAGGGGACAGGGGACGGCCATAAGTCAGCCCCAGCATTTT
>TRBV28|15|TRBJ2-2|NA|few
CASSFGDRGAGELFF
TGTGCCAGCAGTTTTGGGGATAGAGGGGCCGGGGAGCTGTTTTTT
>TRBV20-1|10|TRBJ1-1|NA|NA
CSARRSEAFF
TGCAGTGCTAGGCGGTCTGAAGCTTTCTTT
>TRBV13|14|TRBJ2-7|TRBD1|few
CASSLNDRVYEQYF
TGTGCCAGCAGCTTAAATGACAGGGTCTACGAGCAGTACTTC
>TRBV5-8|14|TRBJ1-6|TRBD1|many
CASRRTGRNSPLHF
TGTGCCAGCAGGAGGACAGGGAGGAATTCACCCCTCCACTTT
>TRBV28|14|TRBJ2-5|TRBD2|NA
CASSSSGVQETQYF
TGTGCCAGCAGTTCAAGCGGGGTTCAAGAGACCCAGTACTTC
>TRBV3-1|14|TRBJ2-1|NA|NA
CASSQGVLNNEQFF
TGTGCCAGCAGCCAAGGGGTTCTAAACAATGAGCAGTTCTTC
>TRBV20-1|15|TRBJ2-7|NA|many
CSASNSQGASYEQYF
TGCAGTGCTAGTAACTCACAGGGTGCTTCCTACGAGCAGTACTTC
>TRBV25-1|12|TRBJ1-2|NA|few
CASSGGGLGYTF
TGTGCCAGCTCCGGTGGGGGTCTTGGCTACACCTTC
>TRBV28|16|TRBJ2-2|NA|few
CASSLSIGGLLDELFF
TGTGCCAGCAGTTTATCGATCGGGGGGCTACTAGATGAGCTGTTTTTT
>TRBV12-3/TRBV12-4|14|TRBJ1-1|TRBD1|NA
CASSFGTGRTEAFF
TGTGCCAGCAGTTTTGGGACAGGGCGGACTGAAGCTTTCTTT
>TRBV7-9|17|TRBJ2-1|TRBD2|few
CASSSSPPFSGRNEQFF
TGTGCCAGCAGCTCCAGCCCGCCCTTTAGCGGGAGGAATGAGCAGTTCTTC
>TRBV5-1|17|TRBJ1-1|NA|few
CASSVSGTTPSDTEAFF
TGCGCCAGCAGCGTATCCGGGACCACCCCAAGTGACACTGAAGCTTTCTTT
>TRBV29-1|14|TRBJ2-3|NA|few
CSAEGWVSTDTQYF
TGCAGCGCGGAGGGTTGGGTGAGCACAGATACGCAGTATTTT
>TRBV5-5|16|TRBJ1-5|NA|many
CASSPTPSEGNQPQHF
TGTGCCAGCAGCCCCACCCCCTCGGAGGGCAATCAGCCCCAGCATTTT
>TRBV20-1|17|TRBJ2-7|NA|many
CSAPKLPGKSTTIEQYF
TGCAGTGCTCCCAAATTACCCGGGAAAAGCACGACTATCGAGCAGTACTTC
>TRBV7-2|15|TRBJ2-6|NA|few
CASSFQGSGANVLTF
TGTGCCAGCAGCTTCCAGGGCTCTGGGGCCAACGTCCTGACTTTC
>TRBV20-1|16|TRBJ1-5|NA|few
CSASKVARWVNQPQHF
TGCAGTGCTAGCAAGGTCGCGAGGTGGGTGAATCAGCCCCAGCATTTT
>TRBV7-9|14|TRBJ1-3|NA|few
CASSLGNSGNTIYF
TGTGCCAGCAGCTTAGGGAACTCTGGAAACACCATATATTTT
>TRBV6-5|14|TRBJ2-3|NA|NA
CASSYSLAVDTQYF
TGTGCCAGCAGTTACTCTTTAGCGGTAGATACGCAGTATTTT
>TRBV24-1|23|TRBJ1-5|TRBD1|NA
CATSDLPVSTRDRGGWVNQPQHF
TGTGCCACCAGTGATTTACCCGTCTCCACGCGGGACAGGGGAGGTTGGGTAAATCAGCCCCAGCATTTT
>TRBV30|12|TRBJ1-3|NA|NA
CAWSDSRNTIYF
TGTGCCTGGAGTGACTCACGAAACACCATATATTTT
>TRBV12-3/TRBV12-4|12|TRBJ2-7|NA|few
CASSYSYYEQYF
TGTGCCAGCAGTTACAGCTACTACGAGCAGTACTTC
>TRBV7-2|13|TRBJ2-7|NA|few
CASSGMGWYEQYF
TGTGCCAGCAGTGGCATGGGGTGGTACGAGCAGTACTTC
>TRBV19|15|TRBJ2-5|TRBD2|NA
CASSIEASGRVTQYF
TGTGCCAGTAGTATCGAAGCTAGCGGGAGAGTGACCCAGTACTTC
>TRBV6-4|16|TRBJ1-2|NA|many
CASSDSLQGEMDGYTF
TGTGCCAGCAGTGACTCGCTACAAGGGGAGATGGATGGCTACACCTTC
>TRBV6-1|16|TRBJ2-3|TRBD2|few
CASSGPGLVSTDTQYF
TGTGCCAGCAGTGGACCGGGACTAGTGAGCACAGATACGCAGTATTTT
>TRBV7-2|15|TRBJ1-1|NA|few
CASSLAAALNTEAFF
TGTGCCAGCAGCTTAGCAGCAGCTCTAAACACTGAAGCTTTCTTT
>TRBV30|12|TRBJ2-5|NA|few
CAWGPDWETQYF
TGTGCCTGGGGGCCCGACTGGGAGACCCAGTACTTC
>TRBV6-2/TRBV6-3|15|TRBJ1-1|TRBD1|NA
CASRRDRGPTAEAFF
TGTGCCAGCAGACGGGACAGGGGGCCAACAGCTGAAGCTTTCTTT